This is a list of T cell receptor beta chains from one sample in a study of cytomegalovirus exposure and HLA in healthy donors. Repertoires were generated with immunoSEQ multiplex PCR, while TCRdb's copy carries only in-frame clones and drops some. The sample has about 240,000 clones; approximately 80% are singletons. Sequenced input: PBMCs. These receptors all come from a woman aged 60-75 years in good health and CMV-seropositive. CDR3s include the opening cysteine and the closing phenylalanine or tryptophan. Fields, in order: J gene, clone size, CDR3 length, D gene, V gene, CDR3 DNA, CDR3 protein. A D gene is named only where the DNA matches it firmly. Expanded clones get a size class; other rows say once, few or many, or leave the size out.

J: TRBJ2-7; size: .; length: 14; D: TRBD1; V: TRBV2; DNA: TGTGCCAGCAGTCTTGGACAGGGGTTATACGAGCAGTACTTC; CDR3: CASSLGQGLYEQYF
J: TRBJ2-5; size: .; length: 16; D: .; V: TRBV7-2; DNA: TGTGCCAGCAGCTTGAGCGTTCAGATTCCAATAGAGACCCAGTACTTC; CDR3: CASSLSVQIPIETQYF
J: TRBJ2-2; size: once; length: 17; D: .; V: TRBV19; DNA: TGTGCCAGTAGTATGGCGGGTATTTCACTCATTTCCGGGGAGCTGTTTTTT; CDR3: CASSMAGISLISGELFF
J: TRBJ1-1; size: .; length: 14; D: .; V: TRBV23-1; DNA: TGCGCCAGCAGTCCGAAACAGGGAGGGACTGAAGCTTTCTTT; CDR3: CASSPKQGGTEAFF
J: TRBJ1-5; size: few; length: 13; D: .; V: TRBV9; DNA: TGTGCCAGCAGCGCAGGGTCCAATCAGCCCCAGCATTTT; CDR3: CASSAGSNQPQHF
J: TRBJ2-5; size: .; length: 15; D: TRBD1; V: TRBV29-1; DNA: TGCAGCGTTGGCGGTGGCAGGGGGTCGCGGGAGACCCAGTACTTC; CDR3: CSVGGGRGSRETQYF
J: TRBJ1-2; size: .; length: 12; D: .; V: TRBV6-1; DNA: TGTGCCAGCAGCAGGGGTGTTAGTGGCTACACCTTC; CDR3: CASSRGVSGYTF
J: TRBJ1-3; size: .; length: 14; D: .; V: TRBV18; DNA: TGTGCCAGCTCACCTGAGCAAAGCGGGAACACCATATATTTT; CDR3: CASSPEQSGNTIYF
J: TRBJ2-3; size: .; length: 14; D: .; V: TRBV5-1; DNA: TGCGCCAGCAGCTTTGATAGAGACACAGATACGCAGTATTTT; CDR3: CASSFDRDTDTQYF
J: TRBJ1-2; size: .; length: 17; D: TRBD1; V: TRBV4-1; DNA: TGCGCCAGCAGCCCTGCCGGGACAGCGCGCAGAGGCTATGGCTACACCTTC; CDR3: CASSPAGTARRGYGYTF
J: TRBJ2-1; size: .; length: 16; D: TRBD2; V: TRBV7-8; DNA: TGTGCCAGCAGCCCCAAGCGGGAGCTTTTAGGAAATGAGCAGTTCTTC; CDR3: CASSPKRELLGNEQFF
J: TRBJ2-3; size: .; length: 14; D: TRBD1; V: TRBV7-3; DNA: TGTGCCAGCAGCCGGGACAGTTTCACAGATACGCAGTATTTT; CDR3: CASSRDSFTDTQYF
J: TRBJ2-4; size: once; length: 13; D: .; V: TRBV6-1; DNA: TGTGCCACCCATCTAGCCGGCAAAAACATTCAGTACTTC; CDR3: CATHLAGKNIQYF
J: TRBJ1-4; size: .; length: 12; D: .; V: TRBV19; DNA: TGTGCCAGTAGTCCAGCAGGTGAAAAACTGTTTTTT; CDR3: CASSPAGEKLFF
J: TRBJ2-1; size: .; length: 16; D: .; V: TRBV25-1; DNA: TGTGCCAGCAGTGAAATCCAGTCCAACTCCTACAATGAGCAGTTCTTC; CDR3: CASSEIQSNSYNEQFF
J: TRBJ2-7; size: .; length: 13; D: TRBD1; V: TRBV7-2; DNA: TGTGCCAGCAGCTACAGGGGGGCCTACGAGCAGTACTTC; CDR3: CASSYRGAYEQYF
J: TRBJ2-7; size: .; length: 16; D: TRBD1; V: TRBV28; DNA: TGTGCCAGCAGTTACTGGATGGGACAGGACTCCTACGAGCAGTACTTC; CDR3: CASSYWMGQDSYEQYF
J: TRBJ1-4; size: .; length: 15; D: TRBD1; V: TRBV5-1; DNA: TGCGCCAGCAGCCTAGGACAGGGGACTAATGAAAAACTGTTTTTT; CDR3: CASSLGQGTNEKLFF
J: TRBJ2-1; size: .; length: 15; D: TRBD2; V: TRBV6-6; DNA: TGTGCCAGCTCCACCCTCCCGGGAGGGGAGGTTGAGCAGTTCTTC; CDR3: CASSTLPGGEVEQFF
J: TRBJ1-2; size: few; length: 13; D: .; V: TRBV11-2; DNA: TGTGCCAGCAGCTTAGAGGGACAAAGGGGCTACACCTTC; CDR3: CASSLEGQRGYTF
J: TRBJ2-3; size: .; length: 16; D: TRBD2; V: TRBV19; DNA: TGTGCCAGTAGTATCACAGCGGGAGGGGGCACAGATACGCAGTATTTT; CDR3: CASSITAGGGTDTQYF
J: TRBJ2-1; size: .; length: 14; D: TRBD1; V: TRBV5-1; DNA: TGCGCCAGCAGCGGGACAGGGAAGTACAATGAGCAGTTCTTC; CDR3: CASSGTGKYNEQFF
J: TRBJ2-7; size: once; length: 15; D: TRBD2; V: TRBV12-5; DNA: TGTGCTAGTGGCCTGGGACTAGCGGGAAACTACGAGCAGTACTTC; CDR3: CASGLGLAGNYEQYF
J: TRBJ2-1; size: .; length: 11; D: .; V: TRBV7-3; DNA: TGTGCCAGCAGCTCCAGCAATGAGCAGTTCTTC; CDR3: CASSSSNEQFF
J: TRBJ1-4; size: once; length: 15; D: .; V: TRBV27; DNA: TGTGCCAGCAGTCCGTTCGGACAAATTGGTGAAAAACTGTTTTTT; CDR3: CASSPFGQIGEKLFF
J: TRBJ1-5; size: .; length: 13; D: .; V: TRBV7-9; DNA: TGTTCCAGCAGCTTGGGGGGGAATCAGCCCCAGCATTTT; CDR3: CSSSLGGNQPQHF
J: TRBJ2-1; size: .; length: 16; D: TRBD2; V: TRBV5-1; DNA: TGCGCCAGCAGCTGGATCGGGAGGGGTTCCTACAATGAGCAGTTCTTC; CDR3: CASSWIGRGSYNEQFF
J: TRBJ1-5; size: .; length: 16; D: TRBD1; V: TRBV27; DNA: TGTGCCAGCAGTCCCATGGACAGGGGGGGGTATCAGCCCCAGCATTTT; CDR3: CASSPMDRGGYQPQHF
J: TRBJ2-1; size: .; length: 16; D: TRBD2; V: TRBV7-3; DNA: TGTGCCAGCAGCTTAGGAGGGGCTAGCGGGAGGGGTGAGCAGTTCTTC; CDR3: CASSLGGASGRGEQFF
J: TRBJ2-7; size: .; length: 15; D: .; V: TRBV6-1; DNA: TGTGCCAGCAGCCCCTGGGGGCGCAATGATTACGAGCAGTACTTC; CDR3: CASSPWGRNDYEQYF
J: TRBJ1-1; size: .; length: 15; D: .; V: TRBV6-6; DNA: TGTGCCAGCAGTCACGGGACAAGGCTGAACACTGAAGCTTTCTTT; CDR3: CASSHGTRLNTEAFF
J: TRBJ1-1; size: few; length: 11; D: .; V: TRBV5-1; DNA: TGCGCCAGCTCCGGGAGCACTGAAGCTTTCTTT; CDR3: CASSGSTEAFF
J: TRBJ2-7; size: .; length: 13; D: .; V: TRBV5-4; DNA: TGTGCCAGCAGCTCACAGGGTGGAGACGAGCAGTACTTC; CDR3: CASSSQGGDEQYF
J: TRBJ1-5; size: .; length: 13; D: .; V: TRBV10-3; DNA: TGTGCCATCAGTTCGGGGATAAATCAGCCCCAGCATTTT; CDR3: CAISSGINQPQHF
J: TRBJ1-5; size: .; length: 17; D: TRBD1; V: TRBV19; DNA: TGTGCCAGTAGTATAAACCGACAGGGGGCGCCTGGACAGCCCCAGCATTTT; CDR3: CASSINRQGAPGQPQHF
J: TRBJ1-2; size: .; length: 15; D: TRBD1; V: TRBV5-1; DNA: TGCGCCAGCAGCCTGGACAGGGGGCAAAACTATGGCTACACCTTC; CDR3: CASSLDRGQNYGYTF
J: TRBJ2-1; size: .; length: 16; D: TRBD2; V: TRBV10-3; DNA: TGTGCCATCAGTGGTAGAGGACTAGCGGGAGTTGGCGAGCAGTTCTTC; CDR3: CAISGRGLAGVGEQFF
J: TRBJ2-1; size: .; length: 13; D: TRBD2; V: TRBV29-1; DNA: TGCAGCGTTGATAGCGGGGTCTACAATGAGCAGTTCTTC; CDR3: CSVDSGVYNEQFF
J: TRBJ1-5; size: .; length: 14; D: .; V: TRBV19; DNA: TGTGCCAGTAAGCGCAGCTGGAGGGATCAGCCCCAGCATTTT; CDR3: CASKRSWRDQPQHF
J: TRBJ2-5; size: .; length: 16; D: .; V: TRBV19; DNA: TGTGCCAGTAGTATCCTCGACTCGACGGGGGGCGAGACCCAGTACTTC; CDR3: CASSILDSTGGETQYF
J: TRBJ2-5; size: .; length: 15; D: TRBD1; V: TRBV5-4; DNA: TGTGCCAGCAGCTCGACTGGACAGGGGGCGGAGACCCAGTACTTC; CDR3: CASSSTGQGAETQYF
J: TRBJ2-1; size: once; length: 16; D: .; V: TRBV18; DNA: TGTGCCAGCTCATTCGAACCGGGTAGCTCCTACAATGAGCAGTTCTTC; CDR3: CASSFEPGSSYNEQFF
J: TRBJ2-7; size: .; length: 14; D: TRBD1; V: TRBV4-1; DNA: TGCGCCAGCAGCCCCTGGGACAGGAGTTACGAGCAGTACTTC; CDR3: CASSPWDRSYEQYF
J: TRBJ2-1; size: .; length: 15; D: TRBD1; V: TRBV19; DNA: TGTGCCAGTAGAAGGGACAGGGTCGGTTCAAATGAGCAGTTCTTC; CDR3: CASRRDRVGSNEQFF
J: TRBJ1-5; size: .; length: 15; D: TRBD1; V: TRBV7-9; DNA: TGTGCCAGCAGCTGGGGACAGGGGGTTGGTCAGCCCCAGCATTTT; CDR3: CASSWGQGVGQPQHF
J: TRBJ2-1; size: .; length: 15; D: TRBD2; V: TRBV7-9; DNA: TGTGCCAGCAGCTTAGCTAGCGGGAGCCACAATGAGCAGTTCTTC; CDR3: CASSLASGSHNEQFF
J: TRBJ2-1; size: .; length: 16; D: .; V: TRBV4-2; DNA: TGTGCCAGCAGCCAAGAAAGCGGTCATACACAATATGAGCAGTTCTTC; CDR3: CASSQESGHTQYEQFF
J: TRBJ2-2; size: .; length: 13; D: .; V: TRBV7-9; DNA: TGTGCCAGCAGCCGTGGACAGCCCGGGGAGCTGTTTTTT; CDR3: CASSRGQPGELFF
J: TRBJ1-2; size: .; length: 11; D: .; V: TRBV9; DNA: TGTGCCAGCAGTCTTAACTATGGCTACACCTTC; CDR3: CASSLNYGYTF
J: TRBJ1-5; size: .; length: 18; D: .; V: TRBV5-4; DNA: TGTGCCAGCAGCTTGAGGGGTCGGGGGAGAAAGAACAATCAGCCCCAGCATTTT; CDR3: CASSLRGRGRKNNQPQHF
J: TRBJ2-3; size: .; length: 14; D: TRBD2; V: TRBV5-1; DNA: TGCGCCAGCCATACTAGCGGGAGAGCAGATACGCAGTATTTT; CDR3: CASHTSGRADTQYF
J: TRBJ1-2; size: .; length: 13; D: .; V: TRBV14; DNA: TGTGCCAGCAGCAAAGGGGCAGGCTATGGCTACACCTTC; CDR3: CASSKGAGYGYTF
J: TRBJ1-5; size: .; length: 15; D: TRBD1; V: TRBV28; DNA: TGTGCCAGCAGTTCACGGGACAGGATATATCAGCCCCAGCATTTT; CDR3: CASSSRDRIYQPQHF
J: TRBJ2-7; size: .; length: 13; D: .; V: TRBV28; DNA: TGTGCCAGCAGTTTATATACACCGGGGGAGCAGTACTTC; CDR3: CASSLYTPGEQYF
J: TRBJ2-5; size: .; length: 16; D: TRBD2; V: TRBV7-9; DNA: TGTTCCAGCAGTCGGGGCCAGCTAGCGGTCGTAGAGACCCAGTACTTC; CDR3: CSSSRGQLAVVETQYF
J: TRBJ2-7; size: .; length: 13; D: .; V: TRBV19; DNA: TGTGCCAGTAGTATCCGGGACACCTACGAGCAGTACTTC; CDR3: CASSIRDTYEQYF
J: TRBJ2-3; size: .; length: 11; D: .; V: TRBV27; DNA: TGTGCCAGCAGACTCACAGATACGCAGTATTTT; CDR3: CASRLTDTQYF